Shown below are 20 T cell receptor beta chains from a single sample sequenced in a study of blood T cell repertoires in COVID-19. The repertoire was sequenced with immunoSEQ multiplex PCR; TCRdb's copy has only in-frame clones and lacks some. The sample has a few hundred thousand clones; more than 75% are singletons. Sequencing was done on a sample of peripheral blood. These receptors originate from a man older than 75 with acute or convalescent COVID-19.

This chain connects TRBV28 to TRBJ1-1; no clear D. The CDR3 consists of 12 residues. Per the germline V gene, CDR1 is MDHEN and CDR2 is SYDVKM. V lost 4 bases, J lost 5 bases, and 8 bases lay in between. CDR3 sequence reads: CASSYMMTEAFF. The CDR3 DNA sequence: TGTGCCAGCAGTTACATGATGACTGAAGCTTTCTTT.

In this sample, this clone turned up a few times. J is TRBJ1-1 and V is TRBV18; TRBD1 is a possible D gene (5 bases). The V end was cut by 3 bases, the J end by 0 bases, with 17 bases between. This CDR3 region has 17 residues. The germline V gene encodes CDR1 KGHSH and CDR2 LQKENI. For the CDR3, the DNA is TGTGCCAGCTCACCCCAGGGACTCCAGCTCATGAACACTGAAGCTTTCTTT. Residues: CASSPQGLQLMNTEAFF. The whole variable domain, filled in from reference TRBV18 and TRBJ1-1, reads NAGVMQNPRHLVRRRGQEARLRCSPMKGHSHVYWYRQLPEEGLKFMVYLQKENIIDESGMPKERFSAEFPKEGPSILRIQQVVRGDSAAYFCASSPQGLQLMNTEAFFGQGTRLTVV.

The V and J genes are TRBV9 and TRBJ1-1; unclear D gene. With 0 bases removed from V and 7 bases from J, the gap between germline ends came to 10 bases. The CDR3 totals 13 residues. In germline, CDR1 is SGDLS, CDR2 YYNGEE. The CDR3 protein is CASSVGTGIEAFF. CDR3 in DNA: TGTGCCAGCAGCGTAGGAACGGGAATTGAAGCTTTCTTT.

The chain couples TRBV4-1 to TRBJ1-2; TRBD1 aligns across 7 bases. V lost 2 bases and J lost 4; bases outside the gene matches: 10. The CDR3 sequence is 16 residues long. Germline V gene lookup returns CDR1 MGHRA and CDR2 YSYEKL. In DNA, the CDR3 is TGCGCCAGCAGCCAACGAGACAGGGTTCCGGGCTATGGCTACACCTTC. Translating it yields CASSQRDRVPGYGYTF.

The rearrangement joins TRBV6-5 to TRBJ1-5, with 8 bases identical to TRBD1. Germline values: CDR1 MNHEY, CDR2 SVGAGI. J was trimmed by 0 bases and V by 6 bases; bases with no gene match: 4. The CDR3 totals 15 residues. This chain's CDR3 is CASSSTGGSNQPQHF. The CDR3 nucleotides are TGTGCCAGCAGCAGTACAGGGGGTAGCAATCAGCCCCAGCATTTT.

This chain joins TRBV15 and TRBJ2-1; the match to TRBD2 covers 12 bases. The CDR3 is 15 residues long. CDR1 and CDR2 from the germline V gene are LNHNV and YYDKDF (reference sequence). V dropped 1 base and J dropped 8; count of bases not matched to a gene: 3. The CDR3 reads CATSRASGRVDEQFF. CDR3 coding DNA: TGTGCCACCAGCAGAGCTAGCGGGAGGGTCGATGAGCAGTTCTTC.

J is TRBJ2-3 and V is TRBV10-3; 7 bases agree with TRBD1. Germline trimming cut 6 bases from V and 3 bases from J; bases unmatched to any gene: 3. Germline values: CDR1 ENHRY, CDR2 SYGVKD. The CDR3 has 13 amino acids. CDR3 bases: TGTGCCATCAGAGGGGGCTTGACAGATACGCAGTATTTT. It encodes CAIRGGLTDTQYF.

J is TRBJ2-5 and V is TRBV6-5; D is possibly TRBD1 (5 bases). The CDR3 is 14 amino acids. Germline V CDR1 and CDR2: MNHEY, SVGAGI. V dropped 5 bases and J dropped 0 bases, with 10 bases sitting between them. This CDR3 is CASSPQTDQETQYF. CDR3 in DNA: TGTGCCAGCAGTCCCCAGACAGACCAAGAGACCCAGTACTTC.

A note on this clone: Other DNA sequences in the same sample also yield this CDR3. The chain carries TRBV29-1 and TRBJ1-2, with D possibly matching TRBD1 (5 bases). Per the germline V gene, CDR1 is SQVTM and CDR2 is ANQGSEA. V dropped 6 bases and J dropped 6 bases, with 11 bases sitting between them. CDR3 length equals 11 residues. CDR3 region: CSVEEGHGYTF. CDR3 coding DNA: TGCAGCGTCGAGGAGGGGCATGGCTACACCTTC. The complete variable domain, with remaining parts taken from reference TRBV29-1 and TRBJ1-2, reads SAVISQKPSRDICQRGTSLTIQCQVDSQVTMMFWYRQQPGQSLTLIATANQGSEATYESGFVIDKFPISRPNLTFSTLTVSNMSPEDSSIYLCSVEEGHGYTFGSGTRLTVV.

CDR3 nucleotides: TGTGCCAGCAGCCCCTCAGGGGGCGGACAGCCCCAGCATTTT. It encodes CASSPSGGGQPQHF. The chain employs TRBV3-1 (or the pseudogene TRBV3-2) and TRBJ1-5, with 8 bases identical to TRBD1. The germline V gene has CDR1 LGHDT and CDR2 YNNKEL (reference sequence). The V segment lost 4 bases and the J segment 7 bases; nucleotides outside the gene matches: 6. This CDR3 has 14 residues.

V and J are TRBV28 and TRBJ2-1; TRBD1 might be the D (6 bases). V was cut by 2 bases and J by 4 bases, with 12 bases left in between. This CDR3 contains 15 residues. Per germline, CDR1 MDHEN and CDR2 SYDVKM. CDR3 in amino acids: CASSLGQGQYNEQFF. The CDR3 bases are TGTGCCAGCAGTTTAGGCCAGGGGCAATACAATGAGCAGTTCTTC.

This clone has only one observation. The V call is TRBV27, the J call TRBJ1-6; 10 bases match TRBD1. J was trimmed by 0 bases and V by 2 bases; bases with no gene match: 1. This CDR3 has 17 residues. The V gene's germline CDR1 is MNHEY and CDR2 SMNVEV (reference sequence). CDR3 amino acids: CASSLGTGDSYNSPLHF. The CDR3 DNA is TGTGCCAGCAGTTTAGGGACAGGGGACTCCTATAATTCACCCCTCCACTTT.

CDR3 amino acids: CASSHGYPHYSNQPQHF. The CDR3 bases are TGTGCCAGCTCCCACGGATATCCCCACTATAGCAATCAGCCCCAGCATTTT. This chain links TRBV19 with TRBJ1-5, with unresolved D. Per germline, CDR1 LNHDA and CDR2 SQIVND (reference sequence). The ends were cut back, 9 bases at V and 0 bases at J, with 21 bases in the middle. The CDR3 is made up of 17 amino acids.

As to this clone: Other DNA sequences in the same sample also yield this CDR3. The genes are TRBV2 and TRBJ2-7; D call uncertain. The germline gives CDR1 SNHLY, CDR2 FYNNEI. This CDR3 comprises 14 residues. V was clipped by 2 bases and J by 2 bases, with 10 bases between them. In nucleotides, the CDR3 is TGTGCCAGCAGTGAACAACTCGCTCCCTACGAGCAGTACTTC. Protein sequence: CASSEQLAPYEQYF.

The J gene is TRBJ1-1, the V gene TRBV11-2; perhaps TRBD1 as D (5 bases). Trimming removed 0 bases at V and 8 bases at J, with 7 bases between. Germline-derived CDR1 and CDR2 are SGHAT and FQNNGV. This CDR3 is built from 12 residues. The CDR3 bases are TGTGCCAGCAGCTTAGAGGCAGGGGAAGCTTTCTTT. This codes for CASSLEAGEAFF.

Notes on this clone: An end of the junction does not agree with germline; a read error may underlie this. The DNA for the CDR3 is TGTGCTAGCAGCTTAGCTACAGGACAAGAGACCCAGTACTTC. Its protein is CASSLATGQETQYF. The gene calls are TRBV7-7 and TRBJ2-5; maybe TRBD1 (5 bases). The CDR3 sequence is 14 residues long. Germline lookup yields CDR1 SSHAT and CDR2 FNYEAQ (reference sequence).

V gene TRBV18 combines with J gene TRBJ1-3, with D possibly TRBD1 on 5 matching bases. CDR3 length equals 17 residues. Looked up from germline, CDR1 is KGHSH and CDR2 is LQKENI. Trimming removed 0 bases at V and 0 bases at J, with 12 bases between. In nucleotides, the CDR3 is TGTGCCAGCTCACCACCGGGCAGGGCTCCCTCTGGAAACACCATATATTTT. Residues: CASSPPGRAPSGNTIYF.

The CDR3 is CASSQQANYGYTF. CDR3 in DNA: TGTGCCAGCAGCCAACAGGCTAACTATGGCTACACCTTC. The chain joins TRBV14 to TRBJ1-2; no definite D call. This CDR3 is 13 amino acids long. Germline CDR1 is SGHDN and CDR2 is FVKESK. The ends were cut back, 2 bases at V and 0 bases at J, with 4 bases in the middle.

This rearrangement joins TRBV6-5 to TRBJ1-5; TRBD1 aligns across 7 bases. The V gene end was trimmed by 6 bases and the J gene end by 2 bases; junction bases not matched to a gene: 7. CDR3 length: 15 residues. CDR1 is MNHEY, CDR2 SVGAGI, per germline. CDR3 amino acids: CASSITGDGNQPQHF. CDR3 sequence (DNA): TGTGCCAGCAGCATAACAGGGGACGGCAATCAGCCCCAGCATTTT.

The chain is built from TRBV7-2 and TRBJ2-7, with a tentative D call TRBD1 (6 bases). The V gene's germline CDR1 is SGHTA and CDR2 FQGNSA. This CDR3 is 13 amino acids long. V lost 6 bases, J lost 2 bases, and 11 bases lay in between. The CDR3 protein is CASRLTGAYEQYF. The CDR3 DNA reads TGTGCCAGCAGGTTGACAGGAGCCTACGAGCAGTACTTC.